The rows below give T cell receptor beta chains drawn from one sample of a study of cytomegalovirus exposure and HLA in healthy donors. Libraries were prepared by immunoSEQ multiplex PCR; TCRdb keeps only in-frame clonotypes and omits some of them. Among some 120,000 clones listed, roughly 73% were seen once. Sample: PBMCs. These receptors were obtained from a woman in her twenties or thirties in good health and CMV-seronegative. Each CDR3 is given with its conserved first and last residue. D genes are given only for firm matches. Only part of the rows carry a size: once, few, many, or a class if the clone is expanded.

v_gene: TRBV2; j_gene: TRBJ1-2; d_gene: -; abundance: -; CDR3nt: TGTGCCAGCAGTGTGAAGGGGCCGGACTATGGCTACACCTTC; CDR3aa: CASSVKGPDYGYTF
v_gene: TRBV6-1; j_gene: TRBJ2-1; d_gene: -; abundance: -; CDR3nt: TGTGCCAGCATCGAGCCGGGACAAACATACAATGAGCAGTTCTTC; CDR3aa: CASIEPGQTYNEQFF
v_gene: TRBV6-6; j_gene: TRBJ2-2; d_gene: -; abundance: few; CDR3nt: TGTGCCAGCAGCCAACTAGATTGGAACACCGGGGAGCTGTTTTTT; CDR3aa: CASSQLDWNTGELFF
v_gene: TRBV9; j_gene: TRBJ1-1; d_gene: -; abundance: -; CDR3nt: TGTGCCAGCAGCGTTTTAGATAACACTGAAGCTTTCTTT; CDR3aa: CASSVLDNTEAFF
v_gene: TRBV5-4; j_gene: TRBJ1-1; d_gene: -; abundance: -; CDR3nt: TGTGCCAGCAGCCATGGGCCGGGTCAGGGCAACACTGAAGCTTTCTTT; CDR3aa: CASSHGPGQGNTEAFF
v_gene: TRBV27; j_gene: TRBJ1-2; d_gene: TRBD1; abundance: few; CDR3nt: TGTGCCAGCAGTGTGGTACAGGGGGCCGGGGGCTACACCTTC; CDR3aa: CASSVVQGAGGYTF
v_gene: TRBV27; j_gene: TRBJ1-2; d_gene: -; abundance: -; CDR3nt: TGTGCCAGCAGTTTATCGATAGACTATGGCTACACCTTC; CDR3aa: CASSLSIDYGYTF
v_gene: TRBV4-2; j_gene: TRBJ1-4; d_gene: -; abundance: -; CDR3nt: TGTGCCAGCAGCCAATTGACAGGACCCAATGAAAAACTGTTTTTT; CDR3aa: CASSQLTGPNEKLFF
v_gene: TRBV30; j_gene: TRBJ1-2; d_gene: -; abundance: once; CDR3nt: TGTGCCTGGTGGGCGCGTCTCTATGGCTACACCTTC; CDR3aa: CAWWARLYGYTF
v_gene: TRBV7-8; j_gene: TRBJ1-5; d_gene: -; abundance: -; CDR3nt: TGTGCCAGCAGCTTAAGTCGGGATCAGCCCCAGCATTTT; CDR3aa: CASSLSRDQPQHF
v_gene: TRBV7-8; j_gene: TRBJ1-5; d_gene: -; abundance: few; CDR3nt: TGTGCCAGCAGCCAAATGACACTTTATAGCAATCAGCCCCAGCATTTT; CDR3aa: CASSQMTLYSNQPQHF
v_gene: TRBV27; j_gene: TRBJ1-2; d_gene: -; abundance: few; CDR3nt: TGTGCCAGCAGTTTGCAGGCTGAGTATGGCTACACCTTC; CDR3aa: CASSLQAEYGYTF
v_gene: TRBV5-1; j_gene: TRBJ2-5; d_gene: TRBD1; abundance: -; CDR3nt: TGCGCCAGCAGCTATGGGGGGACAGGGAAACAAGAGACCCAGTACTTC; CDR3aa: CASSYGGTGKQETQYF
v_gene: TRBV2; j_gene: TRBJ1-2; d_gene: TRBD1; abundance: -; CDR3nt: TGTGCCAGCATTCCGGGACAGAGTAACTATGGCTACACCTTC; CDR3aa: CASIPGQSNYGYTF
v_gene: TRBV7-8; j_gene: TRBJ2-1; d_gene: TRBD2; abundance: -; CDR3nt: TGTGCCAGCACGGGGACTATTAACGGGGATGAGCAGTTCTTC; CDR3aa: CASTGTINGDEQFF
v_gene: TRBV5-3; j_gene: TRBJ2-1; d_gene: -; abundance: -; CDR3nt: TGTGCCAGAAGCTGGCGTCGCCGGGTGGGCAATGAGCAGTTCTTC; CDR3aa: CARSWRRRVGNEQFF
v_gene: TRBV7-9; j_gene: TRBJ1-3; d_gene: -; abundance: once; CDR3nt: TGTGCCAGCAGCTTCATCGGGACATCCTCTGGAAACACCATATATTTT; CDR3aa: CASSFIGTSSGNTIYF
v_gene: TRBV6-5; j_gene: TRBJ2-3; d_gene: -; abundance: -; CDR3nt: TGTGCCAGCAGTTACGGGCATACGCAGTATTTT; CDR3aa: CASSYGHTQYF
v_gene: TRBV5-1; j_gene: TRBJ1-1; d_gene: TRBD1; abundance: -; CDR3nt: TGCGCCAGCAGCTTGGAAGGGACAGGGAACACTGAAGCTTTCTTT; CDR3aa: CASSLEGTGNTEAFF
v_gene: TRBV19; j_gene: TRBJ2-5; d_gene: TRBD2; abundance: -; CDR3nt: TGTGCCAGTAGTATAGGTGGGACTAGCGGGAGGCAAGAGACCCAGTACTTC; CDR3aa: CASSIGGTSGRQETQYF
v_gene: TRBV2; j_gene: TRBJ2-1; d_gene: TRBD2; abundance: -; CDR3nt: TGTGCCGACTCCCCCAGCGGGAACCCCTACAATGAGCAGTTCTTC; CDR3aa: CADSPSGNPYNEQFF
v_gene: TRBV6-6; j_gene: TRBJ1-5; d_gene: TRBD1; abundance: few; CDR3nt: TGTGCCAGCAGGGACCGACAGGGGAATCAGCCCCAGCATTTT; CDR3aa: CASRDRQGNQPQHF
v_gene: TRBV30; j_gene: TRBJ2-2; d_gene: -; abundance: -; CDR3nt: TGTGCCTGGAGCTACTCAGGGGCTTTAGGGGAGCTGTTTTTT; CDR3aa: CAWSYSGALGELFF
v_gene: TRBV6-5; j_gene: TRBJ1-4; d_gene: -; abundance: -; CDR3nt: TGTGCCAGCAGTTACGCGTCAGGGTCGCGCGAAAAACTGTTTTTT; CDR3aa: CASSYASGSREKLFF
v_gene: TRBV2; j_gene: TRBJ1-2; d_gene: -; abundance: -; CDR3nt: TGTGCCAGCAGTGGACAGAGATCTATGCCGGGCTACACCTTC; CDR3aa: CASSGQRSMPGYTF
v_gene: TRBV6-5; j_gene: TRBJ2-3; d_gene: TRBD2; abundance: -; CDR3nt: TGTGCCAGCAGTTCCCCTAGCGGGGGGTTCACAGATACGCAGTATTTT; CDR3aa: CASSSPSGGFTDTQYF
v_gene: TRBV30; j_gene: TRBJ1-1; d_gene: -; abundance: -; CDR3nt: TGTGCCTGGAGTGGGGGGGGCATTTTCACTGAAGCTTTCTTT; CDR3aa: CAWSGGGIFTEAFF
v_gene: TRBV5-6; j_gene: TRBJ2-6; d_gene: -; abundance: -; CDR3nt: TGTGCCAGCACCTCGAGCCAAGTCTCTGGGGCCAACGTCCTGACTTTC; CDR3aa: CASTSSQVSGANVLTF
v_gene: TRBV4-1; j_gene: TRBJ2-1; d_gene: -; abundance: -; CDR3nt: TGCGCCAGCAGCCTCCTTGGAGGGAAAAGCAATGAGCAGTTCTTC; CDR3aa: CASSLLGGKSNEQFF
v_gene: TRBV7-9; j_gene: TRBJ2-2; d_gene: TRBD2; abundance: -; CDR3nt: TGTGCCAGCAGCCGTACTAGCGGGAGCACCGGGGAGCTGTTTTTT; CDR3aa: CASSRTSGSTGELFF
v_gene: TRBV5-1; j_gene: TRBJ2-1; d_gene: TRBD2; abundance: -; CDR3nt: TGCGCCAGCAGCTCGGGACTAGCGGGAGGGTCCTACAATGAGCAGTTCTTC; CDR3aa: CASSSGLAGGSYNEQFF
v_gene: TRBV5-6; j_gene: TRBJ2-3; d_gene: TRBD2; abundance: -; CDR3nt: TGTGCCAGCAGGAGACTAGCCCGCACAGATACGCAGTATTTT; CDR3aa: CASRRLARTDTQYF
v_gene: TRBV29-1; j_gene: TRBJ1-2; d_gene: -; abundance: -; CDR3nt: TGCAGCGTGCACTCCACGGGTTCGGGCTACACCTTC; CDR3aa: CSVHSTGSGYTF
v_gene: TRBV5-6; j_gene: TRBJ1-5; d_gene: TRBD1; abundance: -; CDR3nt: TGTGCCAGCAGCTTGTATGGAGGGGGCGGCAATCAGCCCCAGCATTTT; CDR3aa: CASSLYGGGGNQPQHF
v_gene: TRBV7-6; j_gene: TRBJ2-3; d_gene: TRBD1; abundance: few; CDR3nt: TGTGCCAGCAGCTTAGCGATTATCCGGGACAGGGGTACAGATACGCAGTATTTT; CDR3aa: CASSLAIIRDRGTDTQYF
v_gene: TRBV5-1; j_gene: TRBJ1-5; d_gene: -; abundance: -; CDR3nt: TGCGCCAGCAGCTTGGCCCCAGGGATAAATCAGCCCCAGCATTTT; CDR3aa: CASSLAPGINQPQHF
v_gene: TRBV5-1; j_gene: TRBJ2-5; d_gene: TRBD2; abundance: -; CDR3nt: TGCGCCAGCAGCTTGGAGGTAGCGGGGGCCCAAGAGACCCAGTACTTC; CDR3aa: CASSLEVAGAQETQYF
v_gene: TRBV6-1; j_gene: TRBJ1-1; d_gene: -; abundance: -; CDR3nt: TGTGCCAGCAGTTCTGGCACCTCCCTGAACACTGAAGCTTTCTTT; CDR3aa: CASSSGTSLNTEAFF
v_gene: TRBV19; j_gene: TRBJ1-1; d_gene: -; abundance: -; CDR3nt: TGTGCCAGTAGTCTCGAGGCTACAATGAACACTGAAGCTTTCTTT; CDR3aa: CASSLEATMNTEAFF
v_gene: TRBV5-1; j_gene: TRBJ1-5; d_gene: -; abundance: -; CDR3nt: TGCGCCAGCAGCTTGGAAGGGGCTGGGAAGCCCCAGCATTTT; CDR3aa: CASSLEGAGKPQHF
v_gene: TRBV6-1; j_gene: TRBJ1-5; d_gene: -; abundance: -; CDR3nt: TGTGCCAGCAGTGAAGAGTTCGGGAGCAATCAGCCCCAGCATTTT; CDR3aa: CASSEEFGSNQPQHF
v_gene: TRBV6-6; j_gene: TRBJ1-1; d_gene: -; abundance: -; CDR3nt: TGTGCCAGCAGTTCGACAGGTCGTACGAACACTGAAGCTTTCTTT; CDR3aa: CASSSTGRTNTEAFF
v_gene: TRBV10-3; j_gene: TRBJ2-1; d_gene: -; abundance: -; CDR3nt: TGTGCCATCAGTGAGTCGAGGGACTTTGGTAATGAGCAGTTCTTC; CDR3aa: CAISESRDFGNEQFF
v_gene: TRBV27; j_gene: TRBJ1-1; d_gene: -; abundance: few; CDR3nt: TGTGCCAGCAGTTTTCACAGTTACACTGAAGCTTTCTTT; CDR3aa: CASSFHSYTEAFF
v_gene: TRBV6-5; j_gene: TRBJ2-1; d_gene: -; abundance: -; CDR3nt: TGTGCCAGCAGTTACTCGGCTATGGTCAGGGGTGAGCAGTTCTTC; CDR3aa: CASSYSAMVRGEQFF
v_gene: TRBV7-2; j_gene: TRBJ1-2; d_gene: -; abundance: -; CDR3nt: TGTGCCAGCAGCGGAGGACGATATGGCTACACCTTC; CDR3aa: CASSGGRYGYTF
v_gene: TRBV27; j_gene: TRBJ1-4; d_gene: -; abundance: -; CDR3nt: TGTGCCAGCAGTCCCCAACTTCCGACTAATGAAAAACTGTTTTTT; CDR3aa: CASSPQLPTNEKLFF
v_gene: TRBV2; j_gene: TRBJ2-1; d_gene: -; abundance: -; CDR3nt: TGTGCCAGCAGTGCCCTCCTAAGGGGTTATGAGCAGTTCTTC; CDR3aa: CASSALLRGYEQFF
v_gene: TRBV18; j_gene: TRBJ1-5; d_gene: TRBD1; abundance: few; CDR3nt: TGTGCCAGCTCACTCTCGGGACAGGTTAATCAGCCCCAGCATTTT; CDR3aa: CASSLSGQVNQPQHF
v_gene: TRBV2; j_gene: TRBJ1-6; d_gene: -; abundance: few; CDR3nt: TGTGCCAGCAAACCTCAGGCCGGCCTCACCGGTACCTATAATTCACCCCTCCACTTT; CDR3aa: CASKPQAGLTGTYNSPLHF
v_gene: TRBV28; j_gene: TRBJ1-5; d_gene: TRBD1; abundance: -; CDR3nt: TGTGCCAGCAGTTTACTTGGACAGGGGAATCAGCCCCAGCATTTT; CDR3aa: CASSLLGQGNQPQHF
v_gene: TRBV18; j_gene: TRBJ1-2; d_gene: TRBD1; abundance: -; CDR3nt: TGTGCCAGCTCACTCGGCCGGGACAGGAACTATGGCTACACCTTC; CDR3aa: CASSLGRDRNYGYTF
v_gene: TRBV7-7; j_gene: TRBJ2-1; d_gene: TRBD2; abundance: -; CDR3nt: TGTGCTAGCAGCTTAGAAGGCGGGGGGGCTCATCGCTCCGAGCAGTTCTTC; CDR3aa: CASSLEGGGAHRSEQFF
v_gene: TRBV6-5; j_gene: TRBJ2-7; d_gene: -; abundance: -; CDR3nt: TGTGCCAGCAGTTATCTTTCCACAGGTTCCTACGAGCAGTACTTC; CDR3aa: CASSYLSTGSYEQYF